This TCR beta chain came from a study of T cell changes during pregnancy in multiple sclerosis. J was trimmed by 0 bases and V by 6 bases; bases with no gene match: 6. The CDR3 spans 15 residues. Germline V gene data show CDR1 as MNHEY and CDR2 as SVGAGI. Sequencing used immunoSEQ multiplex PCR; TCRdb keeps in-frame clones, though not all of them. The sample comprises about 96,000 clones, 85% to 95% of which are singletons, and around 2.7% rests with the top ten. Source: peripheral blood, taken in the first trimester of pregnancy. This TCR derives from a female donor with multiple sclerosis, enrolled in a pregnancy study. The chain is built from TRBV6-5 and TRBJ2-7; 9 bases align to TRBD1. The CDR3 nucleotides read TGTGCCAGCAGACCGGGACAGGGTCTCTCCTACGAGCAGTACTTC. Protein: CASRPGQGLSYEQYF.